This T cell receptor (beta chain) appears in the sequencing data of a study of control samples from healthy donors and cancer patients. TCRdb keeps only in-frame clones here, not all; method: immunoSEQ multiplex PCR. The sample has around 77,000 clones; 85% to 95% are singletons. CDR1 and CDR2 (germline): SGHRS, YFSETQ. CDR3 size: 13 residues. Germline trimming cut 4 bases from V and 3 bases from J; bases unmatched to any gene: 3. This chain connects TRBV5-1 to TRBJ2-5; 7 bases fit TRBD1. The sequenced sample consisted of blood. The TCR sequence derives from a woman aged 55-69 years in good health. CDR3 nucleotides: TGCGCCAGCAGCGAGGGACAGAAAGAGACCCAGTACTTC. Translated, it gives CASSEGQKETQYF.